This entry features one T cell receptor beta chain sequence. This specimen belongs to a study of OX40 agonist ivuxolimab in advanced cancers. The wider study: Among those treated, three patients had partial responses, one with hepatocellular carcinoma and two with cutaneous melanoma.

Libraries were prepared by immunoSEQ multiplex PCR; TCRdb keeps only in-frame clonotypes and omits some of them. The sample lists 30,000 to 40,000 clones, 80% to 90% occurring once. V dropped 3 bases and J dropped 0; count of bases not matched to a gene: 6. The CDR3 totals 17 residues. CDR1 is MNHEY, CDR2 SMNVEV, per germline (reference sequence). This chain connects TRBV27 to TRBJ2-1; TRBD2 matches at 9 bases. The receptor was derived from an adult with an advanced solid tumor such as melanoma, head and neck, liver or kidney cancer. The sample consisted of CD4+ or CD8+ T cells sorted from blood, taken in a trial of the OX40 agonist ivuxolimab. The CDR3 region has the DNA TGTGCCAGCAGTTTTTCAAGCGGGGGGCCCTCCTACAATGAGCAGTTCTTC. It encodes CASSFSSGGPSYNEQFF.